Detailed here is one T cell receptor beta chain. Its antigen is unknown. This entry belongs to a study of blood T cells in healthy people across ages. Study-level results: Estimates drawn from one million T cells were deemed to understate diversity. Naive T cell percentage showed a strong correlation with the diversity of TCR beta. Per million T cells, TCR beta diversity dropped about linearly as age rose.

Primers used in a second PCR of about 6 to 11 cycles were a sample-barcoded 5' primer and a J-beta primer mix. TCRdb redid the calling of the 5' RACE reads with MiXCR, one entry per CDR3 protein. The repertoire includes some 1.7 million distinct CDR3 sequences, roughly 30% of them detected once, and 6.5% to 8.5% sits in the top ten. The CDR3 is made up of 11 amino acids. Trimming took off 6 bases at V and 4 bases at J, with 7 bases between the two ends. Germline V lookup: CDR1 DFQATT, CDR2 SNEGSKA (reference sequence). Healthy individuals of Caucasian origin from Russia, aged 6 to 90, served as donors.

J is TRBJ1-3 and V is TRBV20-1, with a weak D call TRBD1 (5 bases). The specimen was blood. The TCR sequence derives from a woman younger than 45 in good health. For the CDR3, the DNA is TGCAGTGCAGAGGGGGGAAACACCATATATTTT. It encodes CSAEGGNTIYF.